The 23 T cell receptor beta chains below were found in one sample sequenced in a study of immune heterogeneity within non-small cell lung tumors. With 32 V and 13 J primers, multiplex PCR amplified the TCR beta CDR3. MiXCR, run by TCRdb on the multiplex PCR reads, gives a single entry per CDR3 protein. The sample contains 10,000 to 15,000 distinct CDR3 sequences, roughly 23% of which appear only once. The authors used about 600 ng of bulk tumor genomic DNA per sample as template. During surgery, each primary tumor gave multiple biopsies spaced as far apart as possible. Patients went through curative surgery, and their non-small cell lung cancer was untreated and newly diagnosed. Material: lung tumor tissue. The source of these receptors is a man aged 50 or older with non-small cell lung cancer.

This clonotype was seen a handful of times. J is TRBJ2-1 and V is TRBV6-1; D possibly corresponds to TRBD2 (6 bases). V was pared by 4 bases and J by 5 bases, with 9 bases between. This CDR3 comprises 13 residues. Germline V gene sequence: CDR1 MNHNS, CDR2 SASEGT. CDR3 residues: CASSGLGNNEQFF. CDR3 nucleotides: TGTGCCAGCAGTGGACTAGGGAACAATGAGCAGTTCTTC.

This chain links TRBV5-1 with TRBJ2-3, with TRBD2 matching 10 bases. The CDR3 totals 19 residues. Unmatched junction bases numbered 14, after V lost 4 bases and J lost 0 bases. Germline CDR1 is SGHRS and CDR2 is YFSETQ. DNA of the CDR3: TGCGCCAGCAGCCCGGGACTAGCGCGCGATACTACTAGCACAGATACGCAGTATTTT. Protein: CASSPGLARDTTSTDTQYF.

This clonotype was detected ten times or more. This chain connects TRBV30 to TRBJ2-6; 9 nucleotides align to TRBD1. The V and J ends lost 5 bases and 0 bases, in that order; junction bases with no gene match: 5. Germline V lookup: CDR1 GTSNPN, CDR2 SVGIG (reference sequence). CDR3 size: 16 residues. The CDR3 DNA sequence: TGTGCCTGGGGGACAGGGTACTTCTCTGGGGCCAACGTCCTGACTTTC. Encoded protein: CAWGTGYFSGANVLTF.

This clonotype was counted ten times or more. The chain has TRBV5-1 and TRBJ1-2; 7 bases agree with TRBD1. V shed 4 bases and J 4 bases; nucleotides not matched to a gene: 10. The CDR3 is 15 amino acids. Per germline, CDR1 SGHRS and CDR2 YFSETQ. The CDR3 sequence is CASSHDREGVYGYTF. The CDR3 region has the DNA TGCGCCAGCAGCCACGACAGGGAGGGTGTCTATGGCTACACCTTC.

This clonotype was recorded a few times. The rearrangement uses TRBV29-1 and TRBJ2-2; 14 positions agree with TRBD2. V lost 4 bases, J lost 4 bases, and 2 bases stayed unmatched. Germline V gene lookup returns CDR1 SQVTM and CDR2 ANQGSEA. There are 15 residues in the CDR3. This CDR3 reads CSVGTSGGSTGELFF. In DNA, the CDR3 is TGCAGCGTTGGGACTAGCGGGGGGAGCACCGGGGAGCTGTTTTTT.

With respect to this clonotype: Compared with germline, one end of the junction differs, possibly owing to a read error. CDR3 loop: CASSLDPSPNTEAFF. The CDR3 DNA is TGTGCCAGCAGCTTAGACCCGTCCCCGAACACTGAAGCTTTCTTC. The chain employs TRBV11-2 and TRBJ1-1; D call uncertain. CDR3 length: 15 amino acids. From germline, CDR1 is SGHAT and CDR2 FQNNGV.

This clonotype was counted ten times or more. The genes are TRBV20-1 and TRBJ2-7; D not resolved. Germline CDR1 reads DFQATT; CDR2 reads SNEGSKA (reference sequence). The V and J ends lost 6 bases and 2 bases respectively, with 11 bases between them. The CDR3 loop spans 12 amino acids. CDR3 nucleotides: TGCAGTGCCATCCAGTCGGCCTACGAGCAGTACTTC. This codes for CSAIQSAYEQYF.

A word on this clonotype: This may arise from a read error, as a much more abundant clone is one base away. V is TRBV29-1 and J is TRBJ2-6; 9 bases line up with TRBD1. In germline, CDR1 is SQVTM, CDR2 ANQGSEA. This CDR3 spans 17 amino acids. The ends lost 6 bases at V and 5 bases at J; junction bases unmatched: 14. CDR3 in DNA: TGCAGCGTCTCAACCCGGGACAGGGCATCCTGGGCCAACGTCCTGACTTTC. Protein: CSVSTRDRASWANVLTF.

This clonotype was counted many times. This CDR3 is CSTWTSGSSYEQYF. For the CDR3, the DNA is TGCAGTACCTGGACTAGCGGTAGCTCCTACGAGCAGTACTTC. This chain uses TRBV20-1 with TRBJ2-7, with 10 bases aligning to TRBD2. This CDR3 has 14 amino acids. The V and J ends lost 8 bases and 0 bases, in that order; junction bases with no gene match: 7. Germline V CDR1 and CDR2: DFQATT, SNEGSKA (reference sequence).

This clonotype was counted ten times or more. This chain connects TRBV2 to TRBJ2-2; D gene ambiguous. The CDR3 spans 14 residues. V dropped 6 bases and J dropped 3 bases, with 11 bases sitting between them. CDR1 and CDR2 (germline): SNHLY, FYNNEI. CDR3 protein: CASSRVGYTGELFF. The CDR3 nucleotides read TGTGCCAGCAGCCGTGTAGGGTACACCGGGGAGCTGTTTTTT.

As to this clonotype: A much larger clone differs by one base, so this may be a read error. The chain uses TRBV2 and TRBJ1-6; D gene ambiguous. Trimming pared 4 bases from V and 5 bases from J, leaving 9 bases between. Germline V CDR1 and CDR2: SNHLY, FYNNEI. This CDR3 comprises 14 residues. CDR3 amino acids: CASSVWWDNSPLHF. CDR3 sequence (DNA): TGTGCCAGCAGTGTATGGTGGGATAATTCACCCCTCCACTTT.

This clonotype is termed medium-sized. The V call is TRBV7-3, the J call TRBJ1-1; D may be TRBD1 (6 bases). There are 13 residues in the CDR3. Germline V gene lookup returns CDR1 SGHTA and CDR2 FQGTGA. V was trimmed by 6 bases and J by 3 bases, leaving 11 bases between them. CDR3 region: CASSEDSHTEAFF. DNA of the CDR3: TGTGCCAGCAGTGAGGACAGTCACACTGAAGCTTTCTTT. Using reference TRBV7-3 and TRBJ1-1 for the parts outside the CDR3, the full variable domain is GAGVSQTPSNKVTEKGKYVELRCDPISGHTALYWYRQSLGQGPEFLIYFQGTGAADDSGLPNDRFFAVRPEGSVSTLKIQRTERGDSAVYLCASSEDSHTEAFFGQGTRLTVV.

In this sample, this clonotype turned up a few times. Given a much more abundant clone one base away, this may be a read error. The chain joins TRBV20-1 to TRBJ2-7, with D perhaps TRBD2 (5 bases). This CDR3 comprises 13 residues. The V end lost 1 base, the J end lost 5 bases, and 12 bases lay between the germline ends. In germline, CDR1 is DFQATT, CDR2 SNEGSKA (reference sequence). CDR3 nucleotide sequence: TGCAGTGCTAGAGTAGCGACGACCCACGAGCAGTACTTC. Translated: CSARVATTHEQYF.

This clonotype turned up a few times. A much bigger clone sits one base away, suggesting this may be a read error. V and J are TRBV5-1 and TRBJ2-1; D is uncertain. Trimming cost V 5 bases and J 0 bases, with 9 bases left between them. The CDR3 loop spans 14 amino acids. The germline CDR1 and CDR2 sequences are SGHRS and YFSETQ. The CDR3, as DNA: TGCGCCAGCAGGCAATCGGACTCCTACAATGAGCAGTTCTTC. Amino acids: CASRQSDSYNEQFF.

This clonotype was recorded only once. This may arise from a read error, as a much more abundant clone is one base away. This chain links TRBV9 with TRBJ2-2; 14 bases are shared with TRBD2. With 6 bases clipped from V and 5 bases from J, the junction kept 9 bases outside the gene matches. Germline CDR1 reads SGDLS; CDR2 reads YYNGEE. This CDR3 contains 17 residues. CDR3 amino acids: CASIPLGLAGATGELFF. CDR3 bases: TGTGCCAGCATCCCCCTGGGACTAGCGGGGGCTACCGGGGAGCTGTTTTTT. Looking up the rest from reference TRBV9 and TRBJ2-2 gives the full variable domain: DSGVTQTPKHLITATGQRVTLRCSPRSGDLSVYWYQQSLDQGLQFLIQYYNGEERAKGNILERFSAQQFPDLHSELNLSSLELGDSALYFCASIPLGLAGATGELFFGEGSRLTVL.

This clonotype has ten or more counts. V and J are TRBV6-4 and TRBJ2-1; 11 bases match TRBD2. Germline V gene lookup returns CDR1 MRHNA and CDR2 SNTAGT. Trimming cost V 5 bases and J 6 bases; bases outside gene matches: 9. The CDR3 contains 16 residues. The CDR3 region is CASSKLSGGAANEQFF. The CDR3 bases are TGTGCCAGCAGTAAACTTAGCGGGGGGGCTGCCAATGAGCAGTTCTTC.

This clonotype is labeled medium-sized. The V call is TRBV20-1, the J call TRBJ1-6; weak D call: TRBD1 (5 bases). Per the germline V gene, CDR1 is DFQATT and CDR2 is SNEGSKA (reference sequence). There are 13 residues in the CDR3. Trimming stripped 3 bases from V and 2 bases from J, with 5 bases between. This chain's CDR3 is CSARDTYNSPLHF. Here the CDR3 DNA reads TGCAGTGCTAGGGACACCTATAATTCACCCCTCCACTTT.

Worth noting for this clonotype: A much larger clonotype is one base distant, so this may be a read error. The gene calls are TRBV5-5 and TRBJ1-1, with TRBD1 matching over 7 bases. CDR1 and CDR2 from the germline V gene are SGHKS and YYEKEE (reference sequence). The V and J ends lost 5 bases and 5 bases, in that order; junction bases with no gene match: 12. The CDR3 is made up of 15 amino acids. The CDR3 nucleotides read TGTGCCAGCAGAAGCCGGGACAGCTTTAAAACTGAAGCTTTCTTT. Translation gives CASRSRDSFKTEAFF.

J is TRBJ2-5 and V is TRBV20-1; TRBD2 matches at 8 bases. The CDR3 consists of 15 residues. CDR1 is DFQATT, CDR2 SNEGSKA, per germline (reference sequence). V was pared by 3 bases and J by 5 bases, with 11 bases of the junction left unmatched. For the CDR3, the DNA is TGCAGTGCTAGGGCGGTCAGGGGCGGGGGGGAGACCCAGTACTTC. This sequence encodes CSARAVRGGGETQYF.

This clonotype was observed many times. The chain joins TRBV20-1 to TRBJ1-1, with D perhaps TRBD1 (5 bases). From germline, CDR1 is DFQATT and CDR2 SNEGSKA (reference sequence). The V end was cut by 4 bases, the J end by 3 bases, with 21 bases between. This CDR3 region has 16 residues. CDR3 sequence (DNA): TGCAGTGCTAAGGAGCTTGATGGGGGACCCTACACTGAAGCTTTCTTT. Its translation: CSAKELDGGPYTEAFF.

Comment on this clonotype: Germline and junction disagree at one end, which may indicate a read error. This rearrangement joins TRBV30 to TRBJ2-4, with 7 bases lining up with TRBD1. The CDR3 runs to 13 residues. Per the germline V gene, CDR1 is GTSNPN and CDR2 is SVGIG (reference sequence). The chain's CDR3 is CACQTGTKNTQYF. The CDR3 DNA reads TGTGCCTGCCAGACAGGGACCAAAAACACTCAGTACTTC.

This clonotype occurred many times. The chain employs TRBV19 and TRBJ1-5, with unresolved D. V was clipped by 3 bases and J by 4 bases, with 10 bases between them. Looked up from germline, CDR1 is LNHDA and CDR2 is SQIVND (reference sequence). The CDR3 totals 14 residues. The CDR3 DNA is TGTGCCAGTAGTATCAGGTCCGGGAATCAGCCCCAGCATTTT. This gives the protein CASSIRSGNQPQHF. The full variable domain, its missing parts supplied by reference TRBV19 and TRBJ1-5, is DGGITQSPKYLFRKEGQNVTLSCEQNLNHDAMYWYRQDPGQGLRLIYYSQIVNDFQKGDIAEGYSVSREKKESFPLTVTSAQKNPTAFYLCASSIRSGNQPQHFGDGTRLSIL.

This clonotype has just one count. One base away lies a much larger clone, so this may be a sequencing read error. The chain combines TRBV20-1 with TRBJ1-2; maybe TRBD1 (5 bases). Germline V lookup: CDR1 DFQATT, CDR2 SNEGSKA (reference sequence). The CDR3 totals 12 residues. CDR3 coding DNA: TGCATTGCTAGTTTGGGGACCTATGGCTACACCTTC. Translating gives CIASLGTYGYTF.